These T cell receptor beta chains were read from a single sample in a study of T cells after yellow fever vaccination. TCRdb re-called the 5' RACE reads through MiXCR, storing one row per CDR3 protein. The sample has around 260,000 distinct CDR3 sequences; roughly 5% are singletons. Sequencing was performed on CD4+ T cells sorted from PBMCs, taken on the day of the yellow fever booster vaccination. These receptors came from a man in his late teens or twenties who received the YFV17D yellow fever vaccine. The CDR3 runs from the conserved cysteine through the conserved F or W. D genes are given only for firm matches. Size is omitted from some rows. Given values are once, few, many or a class for expanded clones.

size: few
J: TRBJ1-2
D: .
V: TRBV14
DNA: TGTGCCAGCAGCCCATCGGCAACAGCGGACTATGGCTACACCTTC
CDR3: CASSPSATADYGYTF

size: many
J: TRBJ2-7
D: .
V: TRBV5-1
DNA: TGCGCCAGCAGCTTGCAGGGGAAAACCTACGAGCAGTACTTC
CDR3: CASSLQGKTYEQYF

size: few
J: TRBJ2-2
D: .
V: TRBV10-3
DNA: TGTGCCATCAGTGAGTCTGGTCCGGCGGGGAACACCGGGGAGCTGTTTTTT
CDR3: CAISESGPAGNTGELFF

size: many
J: TRBJ2-5
D: TRBD1
V: TRBV7-2
DNA: TGTGCCAGCAGCCCTCGGACTGACAGGGGGACCCAGTACTTC
CDR3: CASSPRTDRGTQYF

size: .
J: TRBJ2-3
D: TRBD2
V: TRBV3-1
DNA: TGTGCCAGCAGCCCTGGTGGACTAGCGATACATACGCAGTATTTT
CDR3: CASSPGGLAIHTQYF

size: few
J: TRBJ2-2
D: .
V: TRBV7-2
DNA: TGTGCCAGCAGCTTCGGGGCGGATACCGGGGAGCTGTTTTTT
CDR3: CASSFGADTGELFF

size: many
J: TRBJ2-2
D: .
V: TRBV25-1
DNA: TGTGCCAGCACCCGGACAGTTTCCGGGGAGCTGTTTTTT
CDR3: CASTRTVSGELFF

size: .
J: TRBJ1-2
D: TRBD1
V: TRBV19
DNA: TGTGCCAGTAGTAACCCCGGGACAGGGGGCTCCAACTATGGCTACACCTTC
CDR3: CASSNPGTGGSNYGYTF

size: .
J: TRBJ2-5
D: TRBD1
V: TRBV7-9
DNA: TGTGCCAGCAGCTTAGAGGACAGGGTTGAGACCCAGTACTTC
CDR3: CASSLEDRVETQYF

size: few
J: TRBJ2-7
D: .
V: TRBV6-6
DNA: TGTGCCAGCAGTTACTTCTTCGACGGCGTCCGCTACGAGCAGTACTTC
CDR3: CASSYFFDGVRYEQYF

size: few
J: TRBJ2-1
D: .
V: TRBV28
DNA: TGTGCCAGCGGCCTTGGGGAGCAGTTCTTC
CDR3: CASGLGEQFF

size: many
J: TRBJ1-2
D: TRBD1
V: TRBV10-3
DNA: TGTGCCATCAGTGATGAGGGGACAGGGAGAGGCTACACCTTC
CDR3: CAISDEGTGRGYTF

size: many
J: TRBJ2-1
D: .
V: TRBV20-1
DNA: TGCAGTGCTAGAGAATACAATGAGCAGTTCTTC
CDR3: CSAREYNEQFF

size: .
J: TRBJ2-5
D: .
V: TRBV18
DNA: TGTGCCAGCTCAAAATCTCAGGGGTCGTCTCCCGGCGAGACCCAGTACTTC
CDR3: CASSKSQGSSPGETQYF

size: many
J: TRBJ2-3
D: TRBD2
V: TRBV30
DNA: TGTGCCTGGAGTGTCGGGGGGGCGTATACGCAGTATTTT
CDR3: CAWSVGGAYTQYF

size: few
J: TRBJ1-5
D: .
V: TRBV20-1
DNA: TGCAGTGCTAGGATACGTTCCTACAATCAGCCCCAGCATTTT
CDR3: CSARIRSYNQPQHF

size: .
J: TRBJ1-4
D: .
V: TRBV7-9
DNA: TGTGCCAGCGCACCGATGACACCAACTAATGAAAAACTGTTTTTT
CDR3: CASAPMTPTNEKLFF

size: few
J: TRBJ2-3
D: TRBD2
V: TRBV9
DNA: TGTGCCAGCAGCGTAGGACTAGCGGCTAGCACAGATACGCAGTATTTT
CDR3: CASSVGLAASTDTQYF

size: .
J: TRBJ1-2
D: TRBD1
V: TRBV6-1
DNA: TGTGCCAGCAGTGAGGGCCAAGGGGGCTTCTATGGCTACACCTTC
CDR3: CASSEGQGGFYGYTF

size: few
J: TRBJ1-5
D: .
V: TRBV5-8
DNA: TGTGCCAGCAGCTCGACGACTGATCAGCCCCAGCATTTT
CDR3: CASSSTTDQPQHF

size: .
J: TRBJ2-2
D: TRBD2
V: TRBV23-1
DNA: TGCGCCAGCAGTCAAAGCATGGGGAGGGGTCCTGACGACACCGGGGAGCTGTTTTTT
CDR3: CASSQSMGRGPDDTGELFF

size: few
J: TRBJ1-4
D: TRBD1
V: TRBV6-6
DNA: TGTGCCAGCAGTACGTATCGGGACAGCAATGAAAAACTGTTTTTT
CDR3: CASSTYRDSNEKLFF

size: .
J: TRBJ1-2
D: .
V: TRBV7-3
DNA: TGTGCCAGCGCGAGGGGCCCTTCCCTCTATGGCTACACCTTC
CDR3: CASARGPSLYGYTF

size: many
J: TRBJ1-2
D: .
V: TRBV12-5
DNA: TGTGCTAGTGGTTTGGTACTCGGGCGTTACCCAGACTATGGCTACACCTTC
CDR3: CASGLVLGRYPDYGYTF

size: few
J: TRBJ2-4
D: TRBD1
V: TRBV7-2
DNA: TGTGCCAGCAGTGGGACAGCGAACATTCAGTACTTC
CDR3: CASSGTANIQYF

size: .
J: TRBJ2-2
D: TRBD1
V: TRBV9
DNA: TGTGCCAGCAGCGCCACAGGGGGGCGGAACACCGGGGAGCTGTTTTTT
CDR3: CASSATGGRNTGELFF

size: many
J: TRBJ1-3
D: .
V: TRBV6-6
DNA: TGTGCCAGCATCCTGAACACCAACTCTGGAAACACCATATATTTT
CDR3: CASILNTNSGNTIYF

size: .
J: TRBJ2-1
D: .
V: TRBV4-3
DNA: TGCGCCAGCAGCCAAGAGTGGGGGGTCAATGAGCAGTTCTTC
CDR3: CASSQEWGVNEQFF